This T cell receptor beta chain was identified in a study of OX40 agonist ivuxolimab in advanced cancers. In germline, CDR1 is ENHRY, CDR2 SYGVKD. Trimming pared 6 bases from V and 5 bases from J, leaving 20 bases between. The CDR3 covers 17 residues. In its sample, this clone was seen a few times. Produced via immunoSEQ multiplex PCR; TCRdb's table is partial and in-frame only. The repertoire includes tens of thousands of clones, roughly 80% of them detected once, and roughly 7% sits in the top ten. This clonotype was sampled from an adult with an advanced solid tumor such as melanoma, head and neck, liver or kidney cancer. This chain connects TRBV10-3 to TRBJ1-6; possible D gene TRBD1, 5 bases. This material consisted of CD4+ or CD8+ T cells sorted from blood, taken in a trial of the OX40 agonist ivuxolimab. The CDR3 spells CAISDRGGRADNSPLHF. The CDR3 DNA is TGTGCCATCAGCGACCGCGGGGGACGGGCGGATAATTCACCCCTCCACTTT.